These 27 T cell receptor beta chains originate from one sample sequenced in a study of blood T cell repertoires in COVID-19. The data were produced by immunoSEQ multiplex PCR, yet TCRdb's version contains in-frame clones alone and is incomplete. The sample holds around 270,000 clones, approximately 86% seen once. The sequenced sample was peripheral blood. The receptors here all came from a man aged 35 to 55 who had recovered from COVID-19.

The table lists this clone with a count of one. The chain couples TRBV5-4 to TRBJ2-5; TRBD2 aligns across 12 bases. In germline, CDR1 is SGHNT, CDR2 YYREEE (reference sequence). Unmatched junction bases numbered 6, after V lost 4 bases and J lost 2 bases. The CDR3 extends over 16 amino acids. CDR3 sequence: CASSIKLAGGQETQYF. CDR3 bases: TGTGCCAGCAGCATAAAACTAGCGGGGGGACAAGAGACCCAGTACTTC.

The CDR3 reads CASSVGGNYGYTF. The DNA of the CDR3 is TGTGCCAGCAGTGTTGGCGGAAACTATGGCTACACCTTC. This sequence joins TRBV2 and TRBJ1-2; D call uncertain. The germline gives CDR1 SNHLY, CDR2 FYNNEI. The CDR3 totals 13 residues. The V end lost 4 bases, the J end lost 2 bases, and 8 bases lay between the germline ends.

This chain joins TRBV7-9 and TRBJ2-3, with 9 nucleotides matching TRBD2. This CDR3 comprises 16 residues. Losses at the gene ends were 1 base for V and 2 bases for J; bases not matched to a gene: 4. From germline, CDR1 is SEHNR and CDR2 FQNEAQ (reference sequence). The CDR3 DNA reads TGTGCCAGCAGCTTAGTTCTAGCGGGGATCACAGATACGCAGTATTTT. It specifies CASSLVLAGITDTQYF.

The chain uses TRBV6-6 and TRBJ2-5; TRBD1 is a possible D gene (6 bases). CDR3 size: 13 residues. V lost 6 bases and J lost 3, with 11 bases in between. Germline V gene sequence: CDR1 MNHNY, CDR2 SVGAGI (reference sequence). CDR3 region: CASSTRTEETQYF. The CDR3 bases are TGTGCCAGCAGCACCCGGACAGAAGAGACCCAGTACTTC.

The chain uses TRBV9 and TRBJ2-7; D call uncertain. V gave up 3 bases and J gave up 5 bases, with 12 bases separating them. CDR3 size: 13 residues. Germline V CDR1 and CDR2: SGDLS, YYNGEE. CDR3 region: CASSASFYDEQYF. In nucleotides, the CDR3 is TGTGCCAGCAGCGCGAGTTTCTACGACGAGCAGTACTTC.

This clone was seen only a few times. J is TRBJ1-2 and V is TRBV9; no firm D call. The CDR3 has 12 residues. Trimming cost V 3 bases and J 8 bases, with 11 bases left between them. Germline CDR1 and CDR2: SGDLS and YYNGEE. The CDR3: CASSGTGEGYTF. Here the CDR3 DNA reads TGTGCCAGCAGCGGAACCGGGGAGGGCTACACCTTC.

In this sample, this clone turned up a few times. The CDR3 here is CASSRQGAYYRAYEQYF. In nucleotides, the CDR3 is TGTGCCAGCAGCCGGCAGGGGGCCTACTATCGAGCCTACGAGCAGTACTTC. The V gene is TRBV7-2, the J gene TRBJ2-7; TRBD1 aligns across 8 bases. The J segment lost 2 bases and the V segment lost 5 bases, leaving 14 bases of the junction unmatched. CDR1 is SGHTA and CDR2 is FQGNSA in the germline V gene. The CDR3 covers 17 residues.

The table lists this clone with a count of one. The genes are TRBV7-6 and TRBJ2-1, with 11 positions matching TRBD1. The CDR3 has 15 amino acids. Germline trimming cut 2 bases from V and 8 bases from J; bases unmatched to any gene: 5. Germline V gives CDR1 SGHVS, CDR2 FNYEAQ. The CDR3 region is CASSLPGQGVDEQFF. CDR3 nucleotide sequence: TGTGCCAGCAGCTTACCGGGACAGGGGGTCGATGAGCAGTTCTTC.

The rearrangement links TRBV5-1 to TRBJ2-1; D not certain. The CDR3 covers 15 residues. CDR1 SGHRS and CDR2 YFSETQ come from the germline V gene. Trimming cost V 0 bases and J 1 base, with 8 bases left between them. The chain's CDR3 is CASSLVSGSYNEQFF. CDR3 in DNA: TGCGCCAGCAGCTTGGTATCGGGTTCCTACAATGAGCAGTTCTTC.

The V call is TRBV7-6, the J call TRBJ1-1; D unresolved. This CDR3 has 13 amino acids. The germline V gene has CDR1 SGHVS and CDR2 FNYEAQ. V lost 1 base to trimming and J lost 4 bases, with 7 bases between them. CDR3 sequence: CASSLVAGTEAFF. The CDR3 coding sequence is TGTGCCAGCAGCTTAGTCGCCGGCACTGAAGCTTTCTTT.

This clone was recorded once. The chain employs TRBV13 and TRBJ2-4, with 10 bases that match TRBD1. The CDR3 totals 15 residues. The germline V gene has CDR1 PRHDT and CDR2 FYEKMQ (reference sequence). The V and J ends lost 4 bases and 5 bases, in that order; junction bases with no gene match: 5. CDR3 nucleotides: TGTGCCAGCAGCTCCGACAGGGGGCGGGAAAACATTCAGTACTTC. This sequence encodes CASSSDRGRENIQYF.

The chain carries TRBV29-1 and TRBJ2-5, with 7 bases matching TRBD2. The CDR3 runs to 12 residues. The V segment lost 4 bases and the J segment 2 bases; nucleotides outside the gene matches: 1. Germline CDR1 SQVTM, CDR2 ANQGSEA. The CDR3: CSVGGGQETQYF. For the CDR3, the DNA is TGCAGCGTTGGGGGGGGACAAGAGACCCAGTACTTC.

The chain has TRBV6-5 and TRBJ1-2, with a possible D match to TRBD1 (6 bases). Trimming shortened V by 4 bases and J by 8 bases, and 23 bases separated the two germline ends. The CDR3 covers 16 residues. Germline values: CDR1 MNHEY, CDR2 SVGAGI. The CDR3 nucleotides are TGTGCCAGCAGTTCCCAAACCGGGACAACAAGGAGGGGCTACACCTTC. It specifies CASSSQTGTTRRGYTF.

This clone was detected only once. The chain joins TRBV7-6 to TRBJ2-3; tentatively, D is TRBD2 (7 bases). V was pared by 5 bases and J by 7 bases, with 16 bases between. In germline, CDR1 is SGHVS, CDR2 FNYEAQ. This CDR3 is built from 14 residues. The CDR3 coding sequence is TGTGCCAGCAGCCTCGGCGGGGGCCGTTATACGCAGTATTTT. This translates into CASSLGGGRYTQYF.

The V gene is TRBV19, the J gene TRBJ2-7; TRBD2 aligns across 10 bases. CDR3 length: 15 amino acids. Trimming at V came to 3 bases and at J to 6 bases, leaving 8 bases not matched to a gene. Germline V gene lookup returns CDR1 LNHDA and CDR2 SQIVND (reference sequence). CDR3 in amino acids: CASSIMSAGGREQYF. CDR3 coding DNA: TGTGCCAGTAGTATTATGTCAGCGGGGGGGCGCGAGCAGTACTTC.

CDR3 in DNA: TGTGCCTGGGCAACAGGGTTCGGCTATGGCTACACCTTC. Its translation: CAWATGFGYGYTF. The chain combines TRBV30 with TRBJ1-2; possibly TRBD1 for D (6 bases). Trimming shortened V by 5 bases and J by 4 bases, and 14 bases separated the two germline ends. The CDR3 has 13 residues. Per the germline V gene, CDR1 is GTSNPN and CDR2 is SVGIG (reference sequence).

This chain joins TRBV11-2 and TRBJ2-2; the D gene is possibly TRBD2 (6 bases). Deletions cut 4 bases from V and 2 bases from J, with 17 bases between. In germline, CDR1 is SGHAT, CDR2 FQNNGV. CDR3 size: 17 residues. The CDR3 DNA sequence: TGTGCCAGCAGCTCGAACCTCGGGGGAAAAAACACCGGGGAGCTGTTTTTT. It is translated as CASSSNLGGKNTGELFF.

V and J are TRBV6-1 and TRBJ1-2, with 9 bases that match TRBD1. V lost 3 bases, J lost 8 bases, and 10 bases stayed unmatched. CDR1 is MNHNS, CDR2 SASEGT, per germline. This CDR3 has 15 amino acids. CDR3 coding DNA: TGTGCCAGCAGTGATCCGGGACAGGGTATCTGGGGCTACACCTTC. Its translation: CASSDPGQGIWGYTF.

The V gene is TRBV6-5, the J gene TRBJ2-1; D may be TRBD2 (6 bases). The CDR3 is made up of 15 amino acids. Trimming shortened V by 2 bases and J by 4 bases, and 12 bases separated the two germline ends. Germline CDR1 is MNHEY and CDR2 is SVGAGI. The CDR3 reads CASSYGGRRYNEQFF. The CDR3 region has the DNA TGTGCCAGCAGTTACGGTGGGAGGAGGTACAATGAGCAGTTCTTC.

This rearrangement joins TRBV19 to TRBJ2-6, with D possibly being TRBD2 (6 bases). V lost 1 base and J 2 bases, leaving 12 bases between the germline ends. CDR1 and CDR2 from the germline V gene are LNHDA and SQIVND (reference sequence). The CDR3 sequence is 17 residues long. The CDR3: CASSIVWRAAGANVLTF. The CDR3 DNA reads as TGTGCCAGTAGTATAGTTTGGAGGGCGGCTGGGGCCAACGTCCTGACTTTC. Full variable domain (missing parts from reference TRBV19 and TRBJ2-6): DGGITQSPKYLFRKEGQNVTLSCEQNLNHDAMYWYRQDPGQGLRLIYYSQIVNDFQKGDIAEGYSVSREKKESFPLTVTSAQKNPTAFYLCASSIVWRAAGANVLTFGAGSRLTVL.

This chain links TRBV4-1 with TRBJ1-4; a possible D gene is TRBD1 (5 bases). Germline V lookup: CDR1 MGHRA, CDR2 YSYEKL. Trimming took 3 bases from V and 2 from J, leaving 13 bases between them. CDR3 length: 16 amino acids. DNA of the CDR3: TGCGCCAGCAGCCAGAGCGTGGGGCCGACTAATGAAAAACTGTTTTTT. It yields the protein CASSQSVGPTNEKLFF.

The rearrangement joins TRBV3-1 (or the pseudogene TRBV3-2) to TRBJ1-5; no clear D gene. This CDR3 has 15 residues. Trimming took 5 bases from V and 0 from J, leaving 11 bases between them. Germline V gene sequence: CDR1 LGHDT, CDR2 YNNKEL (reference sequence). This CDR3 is CASSRHHNSNQPQHF. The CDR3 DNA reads TGTGCCAGCAGCAGACACCATAATAGCAATCAGCCCCAGCATTTT.

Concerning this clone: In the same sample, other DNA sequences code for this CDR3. CDR3 residues: CASSPSYEQYF. Written as DNA, the CDR3 is TGTGCCAGCAGTCCTTCCTACGAGCAGTACTTC. The chain couples TRBV7-9 to TRBJ2-7; D gene ambiguous. The CDR3 has 11 residues. Per germline, CDR1 SEHNR and CDR2 FQNEAQ (reference sequence). Trimming pared 6 bases from V and 1 base from J, leaving 4 bases between.

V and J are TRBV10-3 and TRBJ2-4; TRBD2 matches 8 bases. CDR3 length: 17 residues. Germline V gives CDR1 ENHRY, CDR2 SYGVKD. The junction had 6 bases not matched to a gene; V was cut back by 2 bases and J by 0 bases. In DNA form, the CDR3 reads TGTGCCATCAGTGAGGCGGGGGGAACCTTAGCCAAAAACATTCAGTACTTC. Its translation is CAISEAGGTLAKNIQYF.

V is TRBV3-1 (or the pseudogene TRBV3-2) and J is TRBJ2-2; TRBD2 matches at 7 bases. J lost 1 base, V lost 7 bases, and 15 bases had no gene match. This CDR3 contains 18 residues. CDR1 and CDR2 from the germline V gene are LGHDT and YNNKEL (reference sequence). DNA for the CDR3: TGTGCCAGCATCCCCCCGGCCATTAAGCGGGAGAACACCGGGGAGCTGTTTTTT. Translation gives CASIPPAIKRENTGELFF.

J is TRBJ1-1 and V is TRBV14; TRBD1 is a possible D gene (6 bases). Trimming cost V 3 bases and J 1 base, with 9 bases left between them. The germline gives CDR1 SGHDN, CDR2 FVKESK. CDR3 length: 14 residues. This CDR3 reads CASSHWDKNTEAFF. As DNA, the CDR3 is TGTGCCAGCAGCCATTGGGACAAGAACACTGAAGCTTTCTTT.

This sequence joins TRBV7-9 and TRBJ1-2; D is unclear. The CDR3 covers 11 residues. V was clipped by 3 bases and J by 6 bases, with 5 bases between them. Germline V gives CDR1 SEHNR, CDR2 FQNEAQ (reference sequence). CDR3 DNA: TGTGCCAGCAGCTTTCTAGATGGCTACACCTTC. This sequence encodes CASSFLDGYTF.